The 22 T cell receptor beta chains given below trace back to one sample, sequenced in a study of a mutant IDH1 vaccine in newly diagnosed glioma. Their specific antigens are unknown. Indicated time point: week 35, safety follow-up. It was 300 ug of mutant IDH1 20-mer peptide that made up each vaccine dose, given with topical imiquimod. Data came from immunoSEQ multiplex PCR; TCRdb stores just in-frame clones and leaves some out. The data show tens of thousands of clones, with around three quarters seen just once and 3.2% held by the top ten. The sample was PBMCs, taken from a glioma patient whose treatment included an IDH1 peptide vaccine. The receptor source for this set is a middle-aged man with glioma. Some clones in this sample may be carry-over from other donors' samples.

The chain employs TRBV12-5 and TRBJ2-7; D not certain. This CDR3 is built from 16 residues. Deletions cut 1 base from V and 3 bases from J, with 16 bases between. Per germline, CDR1 LGHNT and CDR2 FRNRAP. CDR3 sequence (DNA): TGTGCTAGTGGTTTGGAACACGGACGGTCGAACTACGAGCAGTACTTC. Its protein is CASGLEHGRSNYEQYF.

The rearrangement links TRBV10-3 to TRBJ2-1; TRBD2 is a possible D gene (6 bases). Trimming removed 8 bases from V and 8 bases from J, with 19 bases in between. The length of the CDR3 is 14 residues. The germline gives CDR1 ENHRY, CDR2 SYGVKD. Written as DNA, the CDR3 is TGTGCCATCGCCCTTGGGGCTAGCGCCGATGAGCAGTTCTTC. As protein: CAIALGASADEQFF.

The sample holds one count of this clone. The chain is built from TRBV30 and TRBJ1-1, with D hard to call. Germline assignment: CDR1 GTSNPN and CDR2 SVGIG (reference sequence). CDR3 length: 11 amino acids. Between the trimmed V and J ends, which lost 2 bases and 1 base, there was a span of 2 bases. This CDR3 is CAWSRNTEAFF. As DNA, the CDR3 is TGTGCCTGGAGTAGGAACACTGAAGCTTTCTTT.

The chain recombines TRBV5-6 with TRBJ1-2, with 7 bases fitting TRBD1. The CDR3 is 15 residues long. Germline assignment: CDR1 SGHDT and CDR2 YYEEEE. The V gene end was trimmed by 2 bases and the J gene end by 7 bases; junction bases not matched to a gene: 11. Here the CDR3 reads CASSLVDREAGGYTF. Written as DNA, the CDR3 is TGTGCCAGCAGCTTAGTAGACAGGGAAGCCGGTGGCTACACCTTC.

The J gene is TRBJ2-5, the V gene TRBV30; weak D call: TRBD1 (6 bases). The CDR3 is 12 amino acids. Trimming took 3 bases from V and 2 from J, leaving 7 bases between them. The V gene's germline CDR1 is GTSNPN and CDR2 SVGIG (reference sequence). The CDR3 DNA is TGTGCCTGGAGCGGACAGCAAGAGACCCAGTACTTC. It specifies CAWSGQQETQYF.

The gene calls are TRBV19 and TRBJ1-2; D may be TRBD1 (5 bases). Trimming pared 7 bases from V and 2 bases from J, leaving 29 bases between. CDR3 length: 19 residues. Germline-derived CDR1 and CDR2 are LNHDA and SQIVND (reference sequence). The CDR3 sequence: CASTPPSMWGHLRNYGYTF. CDR3 DNA: TGTGCCAGTACCCCACCATCGATGTGGGGCCATCTTCGAAACTATGGCTACACCTTC.

This sequence joins TRBV4-2 and TRBJ2-3; D tentatively reads TRBD1 or TRBD2 (6 bases each). Germline V gene data show CDR1 as LGHNA and CDR2 as YNFKEQ. CDR3 length equals 17 residues. The ends were cut back, 3 bases at V and 4 bases at J, with 20 bases in the middle. The CDR3 is CASSQTGTLPGADTQYF. CDR3 bases: TGTGCCAGCAGCCAGACCGGGACTCTACCAGGGGCAGATACGCAGTATTTT.

V gene TRBV9 combines with J gene TRBJ2-5; D tentatively reads TRBD1 or TRBD2 (5 bases each). CDR1 and CDR2 from the germline V gene are SGDLS and YYNGEE. The CDR3 spans 17 residues. The V and J ends lost 0 bases and 5 bases respectively, with 20 bases between them. CDR3 bases: TGTGCCAGCAGCGTAGTAATGGGGGTACATATTCGGGAGACCCAGTACTTC. Residues: CASSVVMGVHIRETQYF.

V is TRBV4-3 and J is TRBJ1-2, with 7 bases aligning to TRBD1. This CDR3 comprises 15 residues. Unmatched junction bases numbered 9, after V lost 0 bases and J lost 8 bases. Germline lookup yields CDR1 LGHNA and CDR2 YSLEER. The CDR3 loop reads CASSQDFGDRGGYTF. The CDR3 DNA reads TGCGCCAGCAGCCAAGATTTTGGGGACAGAGGGGGCTACACCTTC.

The CDR3 sequence: CASSSLSRGDTEAFF. The CDR3, as DNA: TGTGCCAGCAGCTCCCTCTCGCGGGGTGACACTGAAGCTTTCTTT. The chain has TRBV11-2 and TRBJ1-1; D not resolved. The CDR3 loop spans 15 amino acids. Trimming pared 4 bases from V and 3 bases from J, leaving 15 bases between. Germline V CDR1 and CDR2: SGHAT, FQNNGV.

J is TRBJ2-5 and V is TRBV28; unclear D gene. Germline V gene sequence: CDR1 MDHEN, CDR2 SYDVKM. Trimming left V 3 bases short and J 1 base short, with 6 bases between. This CDR3 spans 13 amino acids. The CDR3 DNA reads TGTGCCAGCAGTTTCCTGGCCCAAGAGACCCAGTACTTC. Its translation is CASSFLAQETQYF.

A word on this clone: Germline and junction disagree at one end, which may indicate a read error. The genes are TRBV7-7 and TRBJ2-2, with D possibly matching TRBD1 (5 bases). The CDR3 is 15 residues long. Germline V gives CDR1 SSHAT, CDR2 FNYEAQ (reference sequence). Here the CDR3 reads CASSVGGADTGELFF. CDR3 DNA: TGTGCTAGCAGCGTGGGTGGGGCGGACACCGGGGAGCTGTTTTTT.

The V call is TRBV5-4, the J call TRBJ2-6, with D perhaps given as TRBD1 or TRBD2 (6 bases each). There are 15 residues in the CDR3. Per germline, CDR1 SGHNT and CDR2 YYREEE (reference sequence). V was cut by 4 bases and J by 4 bases, with 12 bases left in between. The CDR3 DNA reads TGTGCCAGCAGCGGGGGGCTCCCGGGGGCCAACGTCCTGACTTTC. It is translated as CASSGGLPGANVLTF.

The chain combines TRBV5-1 with TRBJ1-6, with D perhaps matching TRBD1 (6 bases). Trimming removed 0 bases at V and 0 bases at J, with 13 bases between. This CDR3 spans 18 amino acids. Germline-derived CDR1 and CDR2 are SGHRS and YFSETQ. Here the CDR3 reads CASSLVGTRSSYNSPLHF. CDR3 in DNA: TGCGCCAGCAGCTTGGTTGGGACACGGAGCTCCTATAATTCACCCCTCCACTTT.

This clone was counted only a few times. The chain combines TRBV27 with TRBJ2-1; D remains ambiguous. The germline gives CDR1 MNHEY, CDR2 SMNVEV (reference sequence). Trimming left V 8 bases short and J 9 bases short, with 14 bases between. The CDR3 spans 12 residues. In DNA form, the CDR3 reads TGTGCCAGCGGAAAGATCGCCAGTGAGCAGTTCTTC. This sequence encodes CASGKIASEQFF.

In this sample, this clone turned up once. This rearrangement joins TRBV19 to TRBJ2-2; D gene unclear. The CDR3 has 13 residues. Germline-derived CDR1 and CDR2 are LNHDA and SQIVND (reference sequence). The V end was cut by 9 bases, the J end by 7 bases, with 15 bases between. The CDR3 loop is CASHGRAVGELFF. The CDR3 DNA reads as TGTGCCAGCCACGGTCGGGCGGTCGGGGAGCTGTTTTTT.

This clone was seen only a few times. The rearrangement uses TRBV2 and TRBJ1-1, with D perhaps TRBD1 (5 bases). CDR1 and CDR2 from the germline V gene are SNHLY and FYNNEI. The CDR3 runs 12 residues. V lost 6 bases to trimming and J lost 5 bases, with 10 bases between them. The CDR3 nucleotides are TGTGCCAGCAGGCAGGGCTATACTGAAGCTTTCTTT. Its translation is CASRQGYTEAFF.

This sequence joins TRBV18 and TRBJ1-2, with TRBD1 as a possible D gene (5 bases). Germline CDR1 is KGHSH and CDR2 is LQKENI. The CDR3 is made up of 17 amino acids. V was shortened by 2 bases and J by 4 bases, with 20 bases between the two germline ends. The CDR3 is CASSPAPSRGVRYGYTF. The CDR3 DNA is TGTGCCAGCTCACCAGCCCCGTCGAGGGGAGTACGCTATGGCTACACCTTC. The full variable domain, its missing parts supplied by reference TRBV18 and TRBJ1-2, is NAGVMQNPRHLVRRRGQEARLRCSPMKGHSHVYWYRQLPEEGLKFMVYLQKENIIDESGMPKERFSAEFPKEGPSILRIQQVVRGDSAAYFCASSPAPSRGVRYGYTFGSGTRLTVV.

The chain joins TRBV7-2 to TRBJ2-7, with 9 nucleotides matching TRBD1. J was trimmed by 4 bases and V by 5 bases; bases with no gene match: 6. The germline CDR1 and CDR2 sequences are SGHTA and FQGNSA. CDR3 length equals 14 residues. This CDR3 is CASSKTGGVYEQYF. The CDR3 DNA reads TGTGCCAGCAGCAAGACAGGGGGGGTTTACGAGCAGTACTTC. The variable domain in full, completed from reference TRBV7-2 and TRBJ2-7, reads GAGVSQSPSNKVTEKGKDVELRCDPISGHTALYWYRQSLGQGLEFLIYFQGNSAPDKSGLPSDRFSAERTGGSVSTLTIQRTQQEDSAVYLCASSKTGGVYEQYFGPGTRLTVT.

This clone appeared a few times. The chain uses TRBV30 and TRBJ1-3; D remains unclear. Germline V gene data show CDR1 as GTSNPN and CDR2 as SVGIG (reference sequence). V gave up 2 bases and J gave up 0 bases, with 11 bases separating them. This CDR3 has 15 residues. The CDR3 DNA sequence: TGTGCCTGGAGTCCCAAGGCCCGCTCTGGAAACACCATATATTTT. It codes for CAWSPKARSGNTIYF.

The gene calls are TRBV6-1 and TRBJ2-7, with D perhaps matching TRBD1 (5 bases). Trimming pared 4 bases from V and 1 base from J, leaving 11 bases between. CDR3 length equals 14 residues. In germline, CDR1 is MNHNS, CDR2 SASEGT. CDR3 bases: TGTGCCAGCAGTGGCAGGGATCGGTCCTACGAGCAGTACTTC. Its translation: CASSGRDRSYEQYF.

This sequence joins TRBV6-1 and TRBJ2-1, with D perhaps TRBD1 (5 bases). V lost 7 bases, J lost 2 bases, and 9 bases lay in between. The CDR3 covers 13 residues. CDR1 is MNHNS, CDR2 SASEGT, per germline. CDR3 bases: TGTGCCAGCATGGTCAGGGCCTACAATGAGCAGTTCTTC. Protein sequence: CASMVRAYNEQFF.